Below, 13 T cell receptor beta chains from the same sample are listed, as sequenced in a study of blood T cells in healthy people across ages. PCR was performed a second time for about 7 to 12 cycles using a sample-barcoded 5' primer and a J-beta primer mix. MiXCR, applied by TCRdb to the 5' RACE reads, yields one record per CDR3 protein. The sample includes hundreds of thousands of distinct CDR3 sequences, more than 20% seen only once; the top ten take more than 8%. These data also featured in a second study, about T cells of mothers and their children.

Sequenced material: blood. The receptors were sampled from a boy between 10 and 17 years old in good health.

The chain combines TRBV25-1 with TRBJ2-4; 8 nucleotides align to TRBD1. After removal of 1 base from V and 5 bases from J, the junction contained 1 base not matched to a gene. Germline CDR1 reads MGHDK; CDR2 reads SYGVNS. The CDR3 is 14 amino acids. The CDR3 region is CASSESGQENIQYF. CDR3 in DNA: TGTGCCAGCAGTGAATCGGGACAGGAAAACATTCAGTACTTC. Using reference TRBV25-1 and TRBJ2-4 for the parts outside the CDR3, the full variable domain is EADIYQTPRYLVIGTGKKITLECSQTMGHDKMYWYQQDPGMELHLIHYSYGVNSTEKGDLSSESTVSRIRTEHFPLTLESARPSHTSQYLCASSESGQENIQYFGAGTRLSVL.

The chain couples TRBV18 to TRBJ2-5; D might be TRBD1 or TRBD2, each matching 6 bases. The CDR3 has 14 amino acids. V lost 0 bases to trimming and J lost 4 bases, with 9 bases between them. Germline V lookup: CDR1 KGHSH, CDR2 LQKENI. The CDR3 protein is CASSPPSGAETQYF. CDR3 bases: TGTGCCAGCTCACCACCGTCGGGGGCAGAGACCCAGTACTTC.

The rearrangement links TRBV29-1 to TRBJ1-2, with D hard to call. Germline V lookup: CDR1 SQVTM, CDR2 ANQGSEA. CDR3 length equals 12 residues. The germline V and J ends were trimmed by 0 bases and 7 bases, with 9 bases remaining between them. The CDR3, as DNA: TGCAGCGTTGAAGAAGAGAGCTCTGGCTACACCTTC. This codes for CSVEEESSGYTF.

The J gene is TRBJ2-6, the V gene TRBV7-9, with a tentative D call TRBD1 (6 bases). Germline lookup yields CDR1 SEHNR and CDR2 FQNEAQ (reference sequence). The CDR3 is made up of 16 amino acids. The ends were cut back, 5 bases at V and 1 base at J, with 12 bases in the middle. The CDR3 bases are TGTGCCAGCAGCCTCACACAGGGTTCTGGGGCCAACGTCCTGACTTTC. This translates into CASSLTQGSGANVLTF.

This clonotype was seen a handful of times. The chain joins TRBV6-5 to TRBJ2-2; 8 bases are shared with TRBD1. Germline-derived CDR1 and CDR2 are MNHEY and SVGAGI. There are 14 residues in the CDR3. J was trimmed by 6 bases and V by 2 bases; bases with no gene match: 2. For the CDR3, the DNA is TGTGCCAGCAGTTACGACAGGGGTCCCGGGGAGCTGTTTTTT. Residues: CASSYDRGPGELFF.

The chain carries TRBV27 and TRBJ2-7; the D is unclear. V was cut by 0 bases and J by 5 bases, with 8 bases left in between. The germline CDR1 and CDR2 sequences are MNHEY and SMNVEV (reference sequence). There are 13 residues in the CDR3. For the CDR3, the DNA is TGTGCCAGCAGTTTATCTGTGTTTAACGAGCAGTACTTC. It translates to CASSLSVFNEQYF.

This clonotype was seen a few times. This chain connects TRBV29-1 to TRBJ1-5; D remains unclear. The germline V gene encodes CDR1 SQVTM and CDR2 ANQGSEA. The CDR3 has 14 amino acids. V was pared by 7 bases and J by 2 bases, with 15 bases between. The CDR3 loop reads CSAAMEGGNQPQHF. Written as DNA, the CDR3 is TGCAGCGCAGCGATGGAGGGCGGCAATCAGCCCCAGCATTTT.

The chain uses TRBV6-6 and TRBJ1-4; possible D gene TRBD1, 5 bases. CDR1 and CDR2 from the germline V gene are MNHNY and SVGAGI (reference sequence). The CDR3 spans 15 residues. Trimming left V 7 bases short and J 1 base short, with 13 bases between. CDR3 sequence reads: CASTARQLTNEKLFF. CDR3 sequence (DNA): TGTGCCAGCACCGCAAGACAGTTAACTAATGAAAAACTGTTTTTT.

This sequence joins TRBV20-1 and TRBJ2-1; TRBD2 aligns across 8 bases. The CDR3 length is 15 residues. V lost 0 bases and J lost 3; bases outside the gene matches: 4. Germline CDR1 and CDR2: DFQATT and SNEGSKA (reference sequence). CDR3 in amino acids: CSARDRGGYYNEQFF. The CDR3 region has the DNA TGCAGTGCTAGAGATCGCGGGGGGTACTACAATGAGCAGTTCTTC.

This clonotype was counted between two and nine times. The chain is built from TRBV12-3 or TRBV12-4 and TRBJ2-5; D perhaps matches TRBD2 (6 bases). Trimming left V 8 bases short and J 2 bases short, with 18 bases between. This CDR3 contains 15 residues. CDR3: CASSLGLHVQETQYF. CDR3 bases: TGTGCCAGCTCCCTGGGACTGCACGTGCAAGAGACCCAGTACTTC.

This chain joins TRBV7-9 and TRBJ1-4, with D hard to call. This CDR3 comprises 15 residues. Germline V CDR1 and CDR2: SEHNR, FQNEAQ (reference sequence). V was pared by 8 bases and J by 6 bases, with 19 bases between. CDR3 in amino acids: CASPANGGVDEKLFF. In DNA, the CDR3 is TGTGCCAGCCCGGCCAACGGCGGGGTAGATGAAAAACTGTTTTTT.

This chain connects TRBV5-1 to TRBJ2-1; 7 positions match TRBD2. Germline trimming cut 5 bases from V and 0 bases from J; bases unmatched to any gene: 8. Germline loops: CDR1 SGHRS, CDR2 YFSETQ. The CDR3 runs 16 residues. CDR3 in amino acids: CASRSGATSSYNEQFF. The CDR3 DNA sequence: TGCGCCAGCAGGAGCGGGGCTACCAGCTCCTACAATGAGCAGTTCTTC. The full variable domain, its missing parts supplied by reference TRBV5-1 and TRBJ2-1, is KAGVTQTPRYLIKTRGQQVTLSCSPISGHRSVSWYQQTPGQGLQFLFEYFSETQRNKGNFPGRFSGRQFSNSRSEMNVSTLELGDSALYLCASRSGATSSYNEQFFGPGTRLTVL.

The gene calls are TRBV18 and TRBJ2-7; 7 nucleotides line up with TRBD1. TRBJ2-1 explains the end of the DNA better; the J call may be wrong. The CDR3 is 15 amino acids. CDR1 and CDR2 from the germline V gene are KGHSH and LQKENI. The CDR3 is CASSPGTGVRNEQFF. Here the CDR3 DNA reads TGTGCCAGCTCACCCGGAACAGGGGTCCGCAATGAGCAGTTCTTC.